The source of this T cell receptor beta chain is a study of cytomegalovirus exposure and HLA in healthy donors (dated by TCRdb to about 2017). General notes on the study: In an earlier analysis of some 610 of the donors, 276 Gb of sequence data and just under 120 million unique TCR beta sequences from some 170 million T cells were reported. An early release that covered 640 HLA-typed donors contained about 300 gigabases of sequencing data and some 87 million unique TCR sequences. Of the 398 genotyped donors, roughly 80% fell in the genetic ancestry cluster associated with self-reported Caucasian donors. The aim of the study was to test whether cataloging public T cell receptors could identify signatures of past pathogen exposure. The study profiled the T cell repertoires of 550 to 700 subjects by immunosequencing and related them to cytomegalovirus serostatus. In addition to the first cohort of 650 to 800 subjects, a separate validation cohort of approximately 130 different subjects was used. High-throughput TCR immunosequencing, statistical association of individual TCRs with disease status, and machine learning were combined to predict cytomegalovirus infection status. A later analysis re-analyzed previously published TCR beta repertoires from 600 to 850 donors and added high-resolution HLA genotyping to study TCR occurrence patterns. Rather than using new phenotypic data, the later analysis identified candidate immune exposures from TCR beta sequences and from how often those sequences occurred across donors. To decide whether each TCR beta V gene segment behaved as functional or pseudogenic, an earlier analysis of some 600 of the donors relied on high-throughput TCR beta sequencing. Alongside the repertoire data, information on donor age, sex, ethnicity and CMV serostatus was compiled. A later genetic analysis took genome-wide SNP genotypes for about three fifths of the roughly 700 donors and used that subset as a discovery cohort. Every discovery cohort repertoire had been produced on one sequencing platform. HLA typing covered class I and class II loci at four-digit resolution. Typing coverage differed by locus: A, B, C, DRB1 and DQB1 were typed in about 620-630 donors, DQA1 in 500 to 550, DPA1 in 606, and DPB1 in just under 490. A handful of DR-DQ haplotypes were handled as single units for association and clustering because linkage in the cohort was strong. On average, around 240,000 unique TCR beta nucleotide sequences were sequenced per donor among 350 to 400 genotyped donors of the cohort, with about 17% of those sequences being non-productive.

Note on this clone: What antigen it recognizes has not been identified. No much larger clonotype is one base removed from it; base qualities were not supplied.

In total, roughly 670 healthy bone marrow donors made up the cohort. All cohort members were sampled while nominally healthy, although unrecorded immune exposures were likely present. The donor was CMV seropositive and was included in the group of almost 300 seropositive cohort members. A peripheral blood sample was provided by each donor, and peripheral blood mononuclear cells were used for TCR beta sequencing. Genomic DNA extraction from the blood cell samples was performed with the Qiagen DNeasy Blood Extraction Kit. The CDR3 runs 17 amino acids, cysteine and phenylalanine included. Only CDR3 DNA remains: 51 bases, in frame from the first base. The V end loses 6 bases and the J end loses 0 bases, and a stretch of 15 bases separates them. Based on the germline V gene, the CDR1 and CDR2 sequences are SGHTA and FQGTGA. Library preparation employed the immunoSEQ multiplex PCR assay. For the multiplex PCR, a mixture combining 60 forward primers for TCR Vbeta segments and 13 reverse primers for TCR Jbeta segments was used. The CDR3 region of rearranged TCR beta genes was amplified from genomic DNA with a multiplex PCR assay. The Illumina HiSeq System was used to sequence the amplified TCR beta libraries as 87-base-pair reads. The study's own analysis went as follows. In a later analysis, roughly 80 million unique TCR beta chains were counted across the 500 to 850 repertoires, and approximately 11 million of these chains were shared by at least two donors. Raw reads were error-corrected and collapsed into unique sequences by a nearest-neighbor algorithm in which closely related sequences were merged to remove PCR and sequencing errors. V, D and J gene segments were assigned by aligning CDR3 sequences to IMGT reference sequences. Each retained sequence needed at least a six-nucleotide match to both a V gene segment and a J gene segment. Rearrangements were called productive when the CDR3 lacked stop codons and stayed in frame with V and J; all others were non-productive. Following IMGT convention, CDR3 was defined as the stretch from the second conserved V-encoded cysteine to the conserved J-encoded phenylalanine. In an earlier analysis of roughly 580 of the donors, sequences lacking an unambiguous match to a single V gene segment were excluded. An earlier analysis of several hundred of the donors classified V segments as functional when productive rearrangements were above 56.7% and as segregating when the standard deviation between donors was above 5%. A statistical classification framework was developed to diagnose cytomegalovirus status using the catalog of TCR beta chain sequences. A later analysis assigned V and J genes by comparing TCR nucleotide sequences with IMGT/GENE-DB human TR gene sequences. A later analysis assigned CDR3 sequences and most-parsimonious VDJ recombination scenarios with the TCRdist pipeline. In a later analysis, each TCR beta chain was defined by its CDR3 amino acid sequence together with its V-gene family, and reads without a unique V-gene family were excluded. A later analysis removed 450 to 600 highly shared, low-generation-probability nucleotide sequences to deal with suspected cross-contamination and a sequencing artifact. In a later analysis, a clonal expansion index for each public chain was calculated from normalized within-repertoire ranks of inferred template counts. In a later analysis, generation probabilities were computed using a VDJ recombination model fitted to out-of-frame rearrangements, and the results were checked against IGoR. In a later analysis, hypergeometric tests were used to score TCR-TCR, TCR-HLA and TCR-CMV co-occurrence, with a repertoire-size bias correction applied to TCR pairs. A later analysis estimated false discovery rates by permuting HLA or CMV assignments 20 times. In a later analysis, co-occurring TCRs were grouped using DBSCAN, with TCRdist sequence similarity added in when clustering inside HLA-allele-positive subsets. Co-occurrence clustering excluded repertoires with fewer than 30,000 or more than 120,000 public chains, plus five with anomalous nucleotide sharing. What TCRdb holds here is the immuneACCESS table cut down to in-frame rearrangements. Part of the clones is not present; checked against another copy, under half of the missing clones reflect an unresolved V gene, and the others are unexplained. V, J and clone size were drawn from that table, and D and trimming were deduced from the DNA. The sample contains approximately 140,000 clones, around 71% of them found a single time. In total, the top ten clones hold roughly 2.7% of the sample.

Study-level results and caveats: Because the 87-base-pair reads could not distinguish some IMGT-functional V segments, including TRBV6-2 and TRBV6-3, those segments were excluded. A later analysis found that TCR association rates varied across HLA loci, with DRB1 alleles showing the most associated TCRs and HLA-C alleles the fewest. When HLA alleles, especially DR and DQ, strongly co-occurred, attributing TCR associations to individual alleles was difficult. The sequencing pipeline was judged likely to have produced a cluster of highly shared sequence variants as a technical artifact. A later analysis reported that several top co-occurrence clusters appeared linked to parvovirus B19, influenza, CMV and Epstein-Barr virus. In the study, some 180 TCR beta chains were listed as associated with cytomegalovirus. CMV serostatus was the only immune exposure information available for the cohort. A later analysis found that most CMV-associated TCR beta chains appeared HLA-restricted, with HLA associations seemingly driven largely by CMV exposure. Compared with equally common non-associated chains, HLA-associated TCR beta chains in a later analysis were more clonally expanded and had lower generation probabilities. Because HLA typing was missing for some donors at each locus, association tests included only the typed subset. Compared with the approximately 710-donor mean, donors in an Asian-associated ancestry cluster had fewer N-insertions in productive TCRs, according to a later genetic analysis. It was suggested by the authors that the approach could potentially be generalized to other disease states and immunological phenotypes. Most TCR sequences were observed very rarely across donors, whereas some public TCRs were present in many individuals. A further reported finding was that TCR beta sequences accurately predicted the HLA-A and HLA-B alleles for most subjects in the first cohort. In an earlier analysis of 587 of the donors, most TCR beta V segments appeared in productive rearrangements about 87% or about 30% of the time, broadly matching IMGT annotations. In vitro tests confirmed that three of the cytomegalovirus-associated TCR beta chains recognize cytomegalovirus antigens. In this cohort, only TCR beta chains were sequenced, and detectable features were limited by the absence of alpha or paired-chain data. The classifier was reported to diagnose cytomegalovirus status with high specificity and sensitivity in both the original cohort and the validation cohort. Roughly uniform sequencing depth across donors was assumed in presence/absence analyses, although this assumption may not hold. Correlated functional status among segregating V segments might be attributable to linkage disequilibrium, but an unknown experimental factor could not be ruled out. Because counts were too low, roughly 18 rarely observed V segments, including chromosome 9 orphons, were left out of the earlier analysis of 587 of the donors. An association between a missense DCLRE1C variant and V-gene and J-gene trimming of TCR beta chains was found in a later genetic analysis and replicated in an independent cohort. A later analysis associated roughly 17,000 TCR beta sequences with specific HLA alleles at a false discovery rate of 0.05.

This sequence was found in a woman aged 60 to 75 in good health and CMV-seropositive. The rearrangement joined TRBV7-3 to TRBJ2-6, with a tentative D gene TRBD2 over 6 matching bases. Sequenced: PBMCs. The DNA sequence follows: TGTGCCAGCAGATTGGGGGGTCCAACCTCTGGGGCCAACGTCCTGACTTTC. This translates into CASRLGGPTSGANVLTF.